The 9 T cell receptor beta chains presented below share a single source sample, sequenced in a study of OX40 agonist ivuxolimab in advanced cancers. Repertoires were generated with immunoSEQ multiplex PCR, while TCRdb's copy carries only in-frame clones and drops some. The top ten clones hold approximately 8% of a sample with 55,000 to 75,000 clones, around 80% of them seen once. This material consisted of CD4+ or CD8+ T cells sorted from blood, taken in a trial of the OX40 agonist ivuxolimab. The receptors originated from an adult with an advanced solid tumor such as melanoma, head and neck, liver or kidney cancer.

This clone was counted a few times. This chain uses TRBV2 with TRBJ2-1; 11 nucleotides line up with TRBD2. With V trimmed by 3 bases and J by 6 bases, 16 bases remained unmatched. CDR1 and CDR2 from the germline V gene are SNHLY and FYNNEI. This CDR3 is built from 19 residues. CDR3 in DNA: TGTGCCAGCAGTGACGATAGCGGGGGGGCCGCTACCTGGGGCAATGAGCAGTTCTTC. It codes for CASSDDSGGAATWGNEQFF.

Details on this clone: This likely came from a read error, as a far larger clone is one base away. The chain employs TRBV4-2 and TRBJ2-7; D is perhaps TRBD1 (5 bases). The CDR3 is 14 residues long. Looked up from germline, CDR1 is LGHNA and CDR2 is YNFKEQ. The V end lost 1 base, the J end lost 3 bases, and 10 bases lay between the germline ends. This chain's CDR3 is CASSQAQGFYEQYF. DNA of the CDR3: TGTGCCAGCAGCCAAGCCCAGGGATTCTACGAGCAGTACTTC.

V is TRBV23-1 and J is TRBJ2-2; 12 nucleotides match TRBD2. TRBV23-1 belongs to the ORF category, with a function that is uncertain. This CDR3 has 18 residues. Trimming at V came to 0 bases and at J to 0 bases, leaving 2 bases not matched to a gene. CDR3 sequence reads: CASSQSLAGGTNTGELFF. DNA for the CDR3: TGCGCCAGCAGTCAATCACTAGCGGGGGGCACGAACACCGGGGAGCTGTTTTTT.

CDR3 residues: CASTMPGQGNTGELFF. CDR3 DNA sequence: TGCGCCAGCACCATGCCGGGACAGGGGAACACCGGGGAGCTGTTTTTT. The chain has TRBV5-1 and TRBJ2-2, with 9 positions matching TRBD1. Germline V gives CDR1 SGHRS, CDR2 YFSETQ. The trim removed 6 bases at V and 1 base at J, leaving 7 bases unmatched. There are 16 residues in the CDR3.

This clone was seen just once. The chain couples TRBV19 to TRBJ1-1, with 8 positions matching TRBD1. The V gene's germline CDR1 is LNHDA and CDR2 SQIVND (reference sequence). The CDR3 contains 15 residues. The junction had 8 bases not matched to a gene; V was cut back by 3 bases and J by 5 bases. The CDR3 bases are TGTGCCAGTAGTATTCCTGGGACAGGCGGAACTGAAGCTTTCTTT. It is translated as CASSIPGTGGTEAFF.

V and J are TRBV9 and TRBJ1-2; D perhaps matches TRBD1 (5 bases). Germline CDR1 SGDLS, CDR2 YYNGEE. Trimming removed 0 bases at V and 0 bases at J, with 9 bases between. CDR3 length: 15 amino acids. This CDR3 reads CASSVGQLANYGYTF. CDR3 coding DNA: TGTGCCAGCAGCGTAGGACAGCTGGCTAACTATGGCTACACCTTC.

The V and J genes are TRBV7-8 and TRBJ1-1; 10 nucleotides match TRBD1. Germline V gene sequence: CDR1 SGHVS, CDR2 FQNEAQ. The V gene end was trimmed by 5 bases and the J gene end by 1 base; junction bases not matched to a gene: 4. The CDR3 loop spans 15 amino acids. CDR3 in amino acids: CASSTWDRGNTEAFF. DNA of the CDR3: TGTGCCAGCAGCACCTGGGACAGGGGGAACACTGAAGCTTTCTTT.

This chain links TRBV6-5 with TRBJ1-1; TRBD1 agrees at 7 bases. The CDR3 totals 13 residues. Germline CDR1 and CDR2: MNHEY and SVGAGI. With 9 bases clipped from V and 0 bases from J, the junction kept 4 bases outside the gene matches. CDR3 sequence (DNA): TGTGCCAGTACAGGGGACGTGAACACTGAAGCTTTCTTT. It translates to CASTGDVNTEAFF.

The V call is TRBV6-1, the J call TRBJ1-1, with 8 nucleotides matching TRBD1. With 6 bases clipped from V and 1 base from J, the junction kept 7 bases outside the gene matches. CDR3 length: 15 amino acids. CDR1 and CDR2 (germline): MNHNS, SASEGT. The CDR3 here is CASRAPGTGNTEAFF. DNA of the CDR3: TGTGCCAGCAGGGCCCCTGGGACAGGGAACACTGAAGCTTTCTTT.